The clone carrying this T cell receptor beta chain turned up a few times. The antigen is not known. Produced via immunoSEQ multiplex PCR; TCRdb's table is partial and in-frame only. The sample carries under 100,000 clones, about 94% recorded once. This entry belongs to a study of graft-versus-host responses after intestinal transplantation. Study-wide background: Anti-thymocyte globulin served as induction for all recipients, who then took tacrolimus and steroids for approximately three years. Study-wide results and limits: Within allografts, high graft-versus-host to host-versus-graft clonal ratios were seen among patients with graft-donor T cell macrochimerism. GvH clones surfaced in recipient marrow, some emerging earlier in ileum or blood. GvH clone levels peaked in circulation, and this peak was associated with early post-transplant HvG declines.

From germline, CDR1 is MRHNA and CDR2 SNTAGT. This CDR3 is 17 amino acids long. After removal of 6 bases from V and 4 bases from J, the junction contained 12 bases not matched to a gene. The sequence derives from a human donor who was the organ donor for an intestinal transplant. The starting material was unstimulated CD4+ T cells sorted from spleen or lymph node cells, obtained before transplant. V is TRBV6-4 and J is TRBJ1-2, with 12 nucleotides matching TRBD1. This CDR3 reads CASRGTGTGGFGYGYTF. As DNA, the CDR3 is TGTGCCAGCAGGGGAACCGGGACAGGGGGCTTCGGCTATGGCTACACCTTC.